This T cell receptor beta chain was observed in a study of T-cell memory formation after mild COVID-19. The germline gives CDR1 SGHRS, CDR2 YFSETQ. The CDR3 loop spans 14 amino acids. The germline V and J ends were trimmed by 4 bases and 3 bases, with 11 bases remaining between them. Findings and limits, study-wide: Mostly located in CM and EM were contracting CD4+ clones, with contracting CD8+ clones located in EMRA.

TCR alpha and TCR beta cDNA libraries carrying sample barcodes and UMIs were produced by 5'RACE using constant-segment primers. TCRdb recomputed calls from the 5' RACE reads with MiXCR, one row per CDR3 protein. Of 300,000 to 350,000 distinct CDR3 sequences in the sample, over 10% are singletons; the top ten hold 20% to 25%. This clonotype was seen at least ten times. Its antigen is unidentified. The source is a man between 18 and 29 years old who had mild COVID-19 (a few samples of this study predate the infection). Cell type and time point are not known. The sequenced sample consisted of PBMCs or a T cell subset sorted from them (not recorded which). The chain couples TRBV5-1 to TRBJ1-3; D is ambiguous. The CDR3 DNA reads TGCGCCAGCAGCGAGGGCCTCGGTGGAAACACCATATATTTT. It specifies CASSEGLGGNTIYF.